This passage covers 12 T cell receptor beta chains from one sample sequenced in a study of OX40 agonist ivuxolimab in advanced cancers. Using immunoSEQ multiplex PCR, the repertoire was profiled, and TCRdb retains in-frame clones only, with some absent. Altogether roughly 35,000 clones are present, 65% to 80% being singletons, with the ten largest covering roughly 11%. Sequenced material: CD4+ or CD8+ T cells sorted from blood, taken in a trial of the OX40 agonist ivuxolimab. Source of these receptors: an adult with an advanced solid tumor such as melanoma, head and neck, liver or kidney cancer.

The rearrangement links TRBV7-2 to TRBJ1-3; D remains ambiguous. The CDR3 has 16 residues. CDR1 is SGHTA and CDR2 is FQGNSA in the germline V gene. V shed 1 base and J shed 0 bases, with 10 bases lying between them. In nucleotides, the CDR3 is TGTGCCAGCAGCTTAGTTCGGATCAGCTCTGGAAACACCATATATTTT. Amino acid sequence: CASSLVRISSGNTIYF.

The gene calls are TRBV29-1 and TRBJ1-2; 9 positions agree with TRBD1. Germline V gene data show CDR1 as SQVTM and CDR2 as ANQGSEA. Trimming at V came to 6 bases and at J to 7 bases, leaving 9 bases not matched to a gene. This CDR3 has 13 amino acids. This CDR3 reads CSVAGTGWAGYTF. The CDR3 DNA follows: TGCAGCGTCGCCGGGACAGGGTGGGCTGGCTACACCTTC.

The chain is built from TRBV7-9 and TRBJ2-1; D is possibly TRBD1 (6 bases). The germline CDR1 and CDR2 sequences are SEHNR and FQNEAQ (reference sequence). The CDR3 has 16 residues. The ends were cut back, 4 bases at V and 4 bases at J, with 17 bases in the middle. CDR3 in amino acids: CASSSLFAGEYNEQFF. The DNA for the CDR3 is TGTGCCAGCAGCTCTCTTTTTGCAGGGGAGTACAATGAGCAGTTCTTC.

V gene TRBV5-6 combines with J gene TRBJ2-5, with D uncertain. Between the trimmed V and J ends, which lost 1 base and 0 bases, there was a span of 7 bases. This CDR3 region has 14 residues. In germline, CDR1 is SGHDT, CDR2 YYEEEE. Written as DNA, the CDR3 is TGTGCCAGCAGCTTGCTAGGGTACCAAGAGACCCAGTACTTC. This gives the protein CASSLLGYQETQYF.

This clone was seen only a few times. The CDR3 DNA follows: TGTGCCAGCAGCCCTCCAGGCCGGAGGCTCTATGGCTACACCTTC. Translated, it gives CASSPPGRRLYGYTF. This chain uses TRBV7-9 with TRBJ1-2; the D is unclear. V lost 5 bases to trimming and J lost 4 bases, with 17 bases between them. The CDR3 is 15 amino acids. The germline gives CDR1 SEHNR, CDR2 FQNEAQ (reference sequence).

The chain carries TRBV11-2 and TRBJ2-2; D perhaps matches TRBD2 (6 bases). The V end was cut by 0 bases, the J end by 4 bases, with 9 bases between. Germline V CDR1 and CDR2: SGHAT, FQNNGV. This CDR3 has 15 residues. CDR3 DNA sequence: TGTGCCAGCAGCTTAGAATTCGGGGGCACCGGGGAGCTGTTTTTT. Its protein product is CASSLEFGGTGELFF.

V gene TRBV30 combines with J gene TRBJ2-7; no clear D. The V gene's germline CDR1 is GTSNPN and CDR2 SVGIG (reference sequence). V lost 2 bases and J lost 2, with 10 bases in between. The CDR3 loop spans 13 amino acids. The CDR3 sequence is CAWSTGRPYEQYF. The CDR3 DNA follows: TGTGCCTGGAGTACTGGACGGCCCTACGAGCAGTACTTC.

This sequence joins TRBV30 and TRBJ1-1, with 8 bases identical to TRBD1. The germline CDR1 and CDR2 sequences are GTSNPN and SVGIG (reference sequence). The CDR3 loop spans 14 amino acids. J was trimmed by 5 bases and V by 2 bases; bases with no gene match: 7. This CDR3 reads CAWSNRQGRTEAFF. DNA of the CDR3: TGTGCCTGGAGTAACCGACAGGGGCGAACTGAAGCTTTCTTT. Based on the CDR3 plus reference TRBV30 and TRBJ1-1, the full variable domain is SQTIHQWPATLVQPVGSPLSLECTVEGTSNPNLYWYRQAAGRGLQLLFYSVGIGQISSEVPQNLSASRPQDRQFILSSKKLLLSDSGFYLCAWSNRQGRTEAFFGQGTRLTVV.

As DNA, the CDR3 is TGCGCCAGCAGCTTGGGAGGGGTCAATGAGCAGTTCTTC. Amino acid sequence: CASSLGGVNEQFF. The genes are TRBV5-1 and TRBJ2-1, with D tentatively TRBD1 or TRBD2 (5 bases each). The CDR3 covers 13 residues. The V end was cut by 0 bases, the J end by 6 bases, with 7 bases between. CDR1 SGHRS and CDR2 YFSETQ come from the germline V gene.

The rearrangement uses TRBV30 and TRBJ2-1, with D hard to call. V was pared by 4 bases and J by 4 bases, with 8 bases between. This CDR3 is 12 amino acids long. Germline CDR1 and CDR2: GTSNPN and SVGIG (reference sequence). CDR3 bases: TGTGCCTGGAAACCCGGTTACAATGAGCAGTTCTTC. This codes for CAWKPGYNEQFF.

For this clone: The junction shows a germline mismatch at one end, possibly a read error. This rearrangement joins TRBV19 to TRBJ2-7, with 11 bases fitting TRBD1. Germline CDR1 is LNHDA and CDR2 is SQIVND (reference sequence). This CDR3 is built from 16 residues. In DNA, the CDR3 is TGTGCCAGTAGTCCACATCGGACAGGGGGCTCCCACGAGCAGTACTTC. The encoded protein is CASSPHRTGGSHEQYF. The full variable domain, its missing parts supplied by reference TRBV19 and TRBJ2-7, is DGGITQSPKYLFRKEGQNVTLSCEQNLNHDAMYWYRQDPGQGLRLIYYSQIVNDFQKGDIAEGYSVSREKKESFPLTVTSAQKNPTAFYLCASSPHRTGGSHEQYFGPGTRLTVT.

There are a few counts of this clone. This chain uses TRBV12-5 with TRBJ2-3; no clear D gene. This CDR3 has 12 residues. Trimming pared 6 bases from V and 6 bases from J, leaving 10 bases between. The V gene's germline CDR1 is LGHNT and CDR2 FRNRAP. The CDR3 sequence: CASGSNGDTQYF. The CDR3 DNA is TGTGCTAGTGGCTCGAATGGGGATACGCAGTATTTT.